This T cell receptor beta chain was identified in a study of T-cell reconstitution after alpha-beta-depleted transplantation in children. Preparation of the TCRbeta library involved a method that used unique molecular identifiers. MiXCR, run by TCRdb on the PCR reads, gives a single entry per CDR3 protein. Counted here are some 310,000 distinct CDR3 sequences, about a quarter occurring once; the ten biggest clones make up approximately 11%. Study-level points and caveats: By about two months after transplant, alpha-beta T cells reportedly arose from several hundred graft clones that had expanded. Recipient T cells and thymic progenitors that survived were the source of the high TCRbeta diversity seen at day 60 in some patients.

Remarks on this clonotype: Antigen specificity is unknown.

Here the sequenced sample was PBMCs, mostly from graft donor cells, taken 180 days after TCRalphabeta/CD19-depleted stem cell transplant. This clonotype was sampled from a male patient younger than 18 who had a stem cell transplant for acute lymphoblastic leukemia, so the T cells may come from the graft donor.

The CDR3 DNA reads TGTGCCAGCAGCGTAGACCGCCGGCCATATTCACCCCTCCACTTT. This codes for CASSVDRRPYSPLHF. The rearrangement uses TRBV9 and TRBJ1-6; D is unresolved. The V end lost 0 bases, the J end lost 8 bases, and 12 bases lay between the germline ends. Germline CDR1 reads SGDLS; CDR2 reads YYNGEE. The CDR3 is made up of 15 amino acids.